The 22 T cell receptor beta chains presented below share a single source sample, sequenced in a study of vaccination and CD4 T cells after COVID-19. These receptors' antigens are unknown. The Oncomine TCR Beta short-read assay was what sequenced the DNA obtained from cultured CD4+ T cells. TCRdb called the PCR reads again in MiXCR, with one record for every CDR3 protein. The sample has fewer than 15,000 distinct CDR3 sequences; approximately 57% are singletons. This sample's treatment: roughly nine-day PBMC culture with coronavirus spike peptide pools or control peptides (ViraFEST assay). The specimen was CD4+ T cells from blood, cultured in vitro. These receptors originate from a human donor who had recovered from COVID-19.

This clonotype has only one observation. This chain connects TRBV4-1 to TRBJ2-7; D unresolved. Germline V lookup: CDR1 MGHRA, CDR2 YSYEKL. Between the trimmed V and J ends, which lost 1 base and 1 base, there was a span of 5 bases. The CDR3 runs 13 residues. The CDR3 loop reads CASSQVNSYEQYF. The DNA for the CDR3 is TGCGCCAGCAGCCAAGTAAATTCCTACGAGCAGTACTTC.

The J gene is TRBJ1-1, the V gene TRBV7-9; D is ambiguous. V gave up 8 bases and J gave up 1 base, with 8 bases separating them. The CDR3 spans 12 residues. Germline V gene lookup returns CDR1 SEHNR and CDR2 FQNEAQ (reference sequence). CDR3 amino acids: CASAGTNTEAFF. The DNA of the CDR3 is TGTGCCAGCGCCGGTACGAACACTGAAGCTTTCTTT.

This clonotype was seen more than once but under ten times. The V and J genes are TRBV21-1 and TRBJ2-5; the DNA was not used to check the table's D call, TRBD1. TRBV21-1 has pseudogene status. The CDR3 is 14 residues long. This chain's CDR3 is CASSKAGQEETQYF. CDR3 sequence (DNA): TGTGCCAGCAGCAAAGCGGGACAGGAAGAGACCCAGTACTTC.

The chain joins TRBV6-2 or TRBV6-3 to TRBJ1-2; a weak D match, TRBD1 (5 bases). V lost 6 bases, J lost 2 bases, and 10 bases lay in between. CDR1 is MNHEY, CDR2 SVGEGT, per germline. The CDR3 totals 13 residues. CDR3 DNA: TGTGCCAGCAGGATAACAGGAAACTATGGCTACACCTTC. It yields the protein CASRITGNYGYTF.

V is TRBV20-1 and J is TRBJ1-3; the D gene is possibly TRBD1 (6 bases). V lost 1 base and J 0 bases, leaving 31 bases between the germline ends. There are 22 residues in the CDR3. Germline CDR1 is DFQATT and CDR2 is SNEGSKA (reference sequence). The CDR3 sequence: CSARGVVEVRQAAMHSGNTIYF. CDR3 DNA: TGCAGTGCTAGAGGGGTTGTCGAGGTTCGACAGGCGGCCATGCACTCTGGAAACACCATATATTTT.

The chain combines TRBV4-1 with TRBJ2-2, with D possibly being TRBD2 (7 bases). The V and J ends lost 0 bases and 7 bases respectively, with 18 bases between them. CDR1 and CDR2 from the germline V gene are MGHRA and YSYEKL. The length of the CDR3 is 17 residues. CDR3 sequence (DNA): TGCGCCAGCAGCCAAGATAGAGGGGGAGGGCCGTACGGGGAGCTGTTTTTT. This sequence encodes CASSQDRGGGPYGELFF.

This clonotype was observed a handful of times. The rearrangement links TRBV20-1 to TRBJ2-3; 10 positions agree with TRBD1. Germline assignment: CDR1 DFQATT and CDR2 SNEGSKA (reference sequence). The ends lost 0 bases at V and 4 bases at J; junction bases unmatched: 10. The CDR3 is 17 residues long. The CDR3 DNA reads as TGCAGTGCTAGAGATCCGAGGGACAGGGGTTTAGCAGATACGCAGTATTTT. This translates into CSARDPRDRGLADTQYF.

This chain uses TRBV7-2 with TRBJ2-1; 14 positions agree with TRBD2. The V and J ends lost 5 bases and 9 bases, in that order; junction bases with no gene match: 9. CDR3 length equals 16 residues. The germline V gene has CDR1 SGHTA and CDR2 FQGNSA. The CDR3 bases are TGTGCCAGCAGCCTACTGGGACTAGCGGGAGCGGGTGAGCAGTTCTTC. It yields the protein CASSLLGLAGAGEQFF.

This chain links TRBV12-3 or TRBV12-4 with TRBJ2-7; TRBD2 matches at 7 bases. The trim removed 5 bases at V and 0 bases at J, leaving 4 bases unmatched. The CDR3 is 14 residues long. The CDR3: CASSIRGGSYEQYF. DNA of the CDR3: TGTGCCAGCAGTATCCGCGGGGGCTCCTACGAGCAGTACTTC.

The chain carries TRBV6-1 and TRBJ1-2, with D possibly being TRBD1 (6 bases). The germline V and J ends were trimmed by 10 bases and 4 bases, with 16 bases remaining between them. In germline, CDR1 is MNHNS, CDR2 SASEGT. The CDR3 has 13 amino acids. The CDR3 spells CATVRGASYGYTF. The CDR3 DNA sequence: TGTGCCACCGTGCGGGGGGCGAGCTATGGCTACACCTTC.

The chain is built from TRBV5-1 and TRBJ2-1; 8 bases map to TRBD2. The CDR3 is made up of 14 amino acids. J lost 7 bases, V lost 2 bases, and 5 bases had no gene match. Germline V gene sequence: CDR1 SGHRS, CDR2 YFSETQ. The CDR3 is CASSFSGEGNEQFF. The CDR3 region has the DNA TGCGCCAGCAGCTTTAGCGGGGAAGGGAATGAGCAGTTCTTC.

The CDR3 region has the DNA TGCAGTGCCGATAGAGCGGGGACCAATGAGCAGTTCTTC. Protein sequence: CSADRAGTNEQFF. The chain couples TRBV20-1 to TRBJ2-1, with 7 bases fitting TRBD2. This CDR3 has 13 residues. Germline lookup yields CDR1 DFQATT and CDR2 SNEGSKA (reference sequence). V gave up 6 bases and J gave up 6 bases; unmatched junction bases: 8.

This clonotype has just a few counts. This chain's CDR3 is CASNKDMNTEAFF. The CDR3 nucleotides read TGTGCCAGCAATAAGGACATGAACACTGAAGCTTTCTTT. The V and J genes are TRBV28 and TRBJ1-1; D possibly corresponds to TRBD1 (5 bases). Germline CDR1 and CDR2: MDHEN and SYDVKM. Trimming removed 7 bases at V and 0 bases at J, with 9 bases between. The CDR3 spans 13 residues.

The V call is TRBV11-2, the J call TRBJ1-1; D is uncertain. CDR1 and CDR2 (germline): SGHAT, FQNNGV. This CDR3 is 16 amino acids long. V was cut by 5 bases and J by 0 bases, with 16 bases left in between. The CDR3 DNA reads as TGTGCCAGCAGCCTCGGTACGACTGGCATGAACACTGAAGCTTTCTTT. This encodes CASSLGTTGMNTEAFF.

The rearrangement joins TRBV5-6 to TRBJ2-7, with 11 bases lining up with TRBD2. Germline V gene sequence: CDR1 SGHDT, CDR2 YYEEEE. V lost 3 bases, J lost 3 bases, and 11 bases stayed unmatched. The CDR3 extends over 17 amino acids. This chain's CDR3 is CASSSKSSGRHRYEQYF. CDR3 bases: TGTGCCAGCAGCTCTAAGTCTAGCGGGAGGCACCGCTACGAGCAGTACTTC.

Here the CDR3 DNA reads TGTGCCAGCAGTGAAAGTTGGAACACCGGGGAGCTGTTTTTT. Translating it yields CASSESWNTGELFF. The genes are TRBV6-4 and TRBJ2-2; D remains unclear. The CDR3 contains 14 residues. Germline V gene sequence: CDR1 MRHNA, CDR2 SNTAGT. Trimming removed 3 bases from V and 1 base from J, with 6 bases in between.

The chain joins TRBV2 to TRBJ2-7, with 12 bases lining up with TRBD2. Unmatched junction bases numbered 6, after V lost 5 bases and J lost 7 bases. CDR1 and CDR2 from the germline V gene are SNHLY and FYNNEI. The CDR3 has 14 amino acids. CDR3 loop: CASSFGLAGKEQYF. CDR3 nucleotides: TGTGCCAGCAGTTTCGGACTAGCGGGGAAGGAGCAGTACTTC. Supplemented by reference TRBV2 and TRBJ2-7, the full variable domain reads EPEVTQTPSHQVTQMGQEVILRCVPISNHLYFYWYRQILGQKVEFLVSFYNNEISEKSEIFDDQFSVERPDGSNFTLKIRSTKLEDSAMYFCASSFGLAGKEQYFGPGTRLTVT.

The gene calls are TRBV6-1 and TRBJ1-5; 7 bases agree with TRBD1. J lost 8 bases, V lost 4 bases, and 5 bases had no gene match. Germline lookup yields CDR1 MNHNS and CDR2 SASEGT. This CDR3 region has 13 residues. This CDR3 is CASSATGAEPQHF. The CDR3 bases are TGTGCCAGCAGTGCCACAGGGGCTGAGCCCCAGCATTTT.

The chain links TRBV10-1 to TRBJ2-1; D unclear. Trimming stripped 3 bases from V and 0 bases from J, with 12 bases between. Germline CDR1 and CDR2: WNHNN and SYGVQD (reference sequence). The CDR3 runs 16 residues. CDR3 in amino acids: CASSEVPVSSYNEQFF. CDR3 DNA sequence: TGCGCCAGCAGTGAAGTACCGGTAAGCTCCTACAATGAGCAGTTCTTC.

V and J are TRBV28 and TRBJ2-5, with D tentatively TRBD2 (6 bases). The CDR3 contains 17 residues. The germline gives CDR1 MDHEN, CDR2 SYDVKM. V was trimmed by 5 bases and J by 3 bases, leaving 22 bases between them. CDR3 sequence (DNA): TGTGCCAGCAGTCCCTGGAGGGTTAGGAGCCTGAAAGAGACCCAGTACTTC. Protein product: CASSPWRVRSLKETQYF.

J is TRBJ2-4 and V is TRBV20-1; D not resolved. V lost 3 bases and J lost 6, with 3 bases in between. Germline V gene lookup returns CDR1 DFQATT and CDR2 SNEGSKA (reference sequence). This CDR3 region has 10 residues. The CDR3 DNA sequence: TGCAGTGCTAGGGGAAACATTCAGTACTTC. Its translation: CSARGNIQYF.

The CDR3 bases are TGTGCCAGCACCCCCGGGACTAGAATCGTCCCCCCGGAGGAGCTGTTTTTT. Translated: CASTPGTRIVPPEELFF. The chain recombines TRBV12-3 or TRBV12-4 with TRBJ2-2, with 8 bases fitting TRBD2. V trimming: 7 bases; J trimming: 10 bases; junction bases outside the gene matches: 20. This CDR3 comprises 17 residues.